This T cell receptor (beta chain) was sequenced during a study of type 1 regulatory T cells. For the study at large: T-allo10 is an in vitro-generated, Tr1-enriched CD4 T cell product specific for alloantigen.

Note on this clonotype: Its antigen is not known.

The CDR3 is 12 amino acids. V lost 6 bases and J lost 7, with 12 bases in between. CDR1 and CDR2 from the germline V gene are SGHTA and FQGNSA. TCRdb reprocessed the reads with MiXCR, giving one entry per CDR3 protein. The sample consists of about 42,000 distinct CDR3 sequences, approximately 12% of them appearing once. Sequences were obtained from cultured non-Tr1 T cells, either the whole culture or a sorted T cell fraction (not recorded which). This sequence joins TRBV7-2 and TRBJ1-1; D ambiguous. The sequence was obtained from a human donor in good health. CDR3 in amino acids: CASRKGWDEAFF. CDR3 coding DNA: TGTGCCAGCAGAAAAGGATGGGATGAAGCTTTCTTT.